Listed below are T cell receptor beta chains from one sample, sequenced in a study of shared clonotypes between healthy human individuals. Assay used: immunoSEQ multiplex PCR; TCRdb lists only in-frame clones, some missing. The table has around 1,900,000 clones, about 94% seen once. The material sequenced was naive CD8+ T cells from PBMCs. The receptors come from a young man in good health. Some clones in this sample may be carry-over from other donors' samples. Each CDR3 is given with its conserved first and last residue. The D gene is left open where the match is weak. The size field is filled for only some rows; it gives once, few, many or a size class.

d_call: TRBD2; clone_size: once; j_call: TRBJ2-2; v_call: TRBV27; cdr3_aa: CASSLVAGGWAGELFF; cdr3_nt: TGTGCCAGCAGTCTTGTGGCGGGAGGATGGGCCGGGGAGCTGTTTTTT
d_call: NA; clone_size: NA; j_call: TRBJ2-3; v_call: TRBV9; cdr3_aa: CASSVGGSTDTQYF; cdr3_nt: TGTGCCAGCAGCGTAGGGGGCAGCACAGATACGCAGTATTTT
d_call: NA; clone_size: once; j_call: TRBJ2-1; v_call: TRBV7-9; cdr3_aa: CASSRLAHEQFF; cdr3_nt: TGTGCCAGCAGCCGGCTAGCGCATGAGCAGTTCTTC
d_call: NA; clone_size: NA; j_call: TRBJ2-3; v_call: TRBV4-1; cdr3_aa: CASSQDVGWTDTQYF; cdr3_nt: TGCGCCAGCAGCCAAGATGTGGGTTGGACAGATACGCAGTATTTT
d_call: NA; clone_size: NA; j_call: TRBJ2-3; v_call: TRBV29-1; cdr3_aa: CSSGGGATDTQYF; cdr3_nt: TGCAGCTCTGGCGGGGGCGCGACAGATACGCAGTATTTT
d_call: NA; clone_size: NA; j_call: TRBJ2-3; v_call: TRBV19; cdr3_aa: CASSMGASPDTQYF; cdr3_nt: TGTGCCAGTAGTATGGGGGCTAGCCCCGATACGCAGTATTTT
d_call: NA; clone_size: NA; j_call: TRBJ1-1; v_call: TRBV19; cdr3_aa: CASSEQGRTEAFF; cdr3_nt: TGTGCCAGTAGTGAACAGGGTCGCACTGAAGCTTTCTTT
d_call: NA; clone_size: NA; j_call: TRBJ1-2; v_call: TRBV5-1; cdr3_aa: CASSLTTGLDYGYTF; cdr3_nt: TGCGCCAGCAGCCTAACTACAGGGCTGGACTATGGCTACACCTTC
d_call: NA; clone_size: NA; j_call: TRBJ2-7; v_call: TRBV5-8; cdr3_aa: CASSLAYSVSYEQYF; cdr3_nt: TGTGCCAGCAGCTTGGCGTACTCCGTATCCTACGAGCAGTACTTC
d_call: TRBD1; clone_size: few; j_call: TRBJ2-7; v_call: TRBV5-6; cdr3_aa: CASSTATGQQYF; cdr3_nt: TGTGCCAGCAGCACGGCGACAGGGCAGCAGTACTTC
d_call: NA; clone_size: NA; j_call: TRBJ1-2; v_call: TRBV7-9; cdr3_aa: CASLGDTNYGYTF; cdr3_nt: TGTGCCAGCTTAGGGGACACTAACTATGGCTACACCTTC
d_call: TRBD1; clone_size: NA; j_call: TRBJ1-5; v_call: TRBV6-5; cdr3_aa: CASSSYRGSNQPQHF; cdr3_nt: TGTGCCAGCAGTTCATACAGGGGCTCCAATCAGCCCCAGCATTTT
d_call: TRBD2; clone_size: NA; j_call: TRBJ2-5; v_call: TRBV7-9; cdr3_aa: CASSFLAGAETQYF; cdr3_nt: TGTGCCAGCAGCTTCCTAGCGGGAGCAGAGACCCAGTACTTC
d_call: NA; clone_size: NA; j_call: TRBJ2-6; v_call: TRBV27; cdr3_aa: CASTLYWAGSGANVLTF; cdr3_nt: TGTGCCAGCACCCTATATTGGGCCGGCTCTGGGGCCAACGTCCTGACTTTC
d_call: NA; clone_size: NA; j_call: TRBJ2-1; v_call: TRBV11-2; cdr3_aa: CASSMTRPLIGPFNEQFF; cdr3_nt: TGTGCCAGCAGCATGACTAGACCATTAATAGGGCCTTTCAATGAGCAGTTCTTC